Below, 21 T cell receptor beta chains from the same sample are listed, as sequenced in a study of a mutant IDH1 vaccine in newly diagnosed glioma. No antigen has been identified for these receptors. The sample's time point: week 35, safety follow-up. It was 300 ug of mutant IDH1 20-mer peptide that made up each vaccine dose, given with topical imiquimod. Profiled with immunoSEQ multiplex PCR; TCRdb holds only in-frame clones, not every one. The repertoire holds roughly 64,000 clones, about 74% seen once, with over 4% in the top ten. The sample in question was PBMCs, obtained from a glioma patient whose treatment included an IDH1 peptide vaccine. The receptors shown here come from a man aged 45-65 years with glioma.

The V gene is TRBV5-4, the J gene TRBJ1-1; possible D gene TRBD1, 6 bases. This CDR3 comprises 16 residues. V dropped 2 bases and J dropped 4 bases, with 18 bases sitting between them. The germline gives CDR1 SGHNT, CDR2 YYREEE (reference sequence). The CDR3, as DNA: TGTGCCAGCAGCTTTCGTGGGGGGCGCAATGGCACTGAAGCTTTCTTT. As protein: CASSFRGGRNGTEAFF.

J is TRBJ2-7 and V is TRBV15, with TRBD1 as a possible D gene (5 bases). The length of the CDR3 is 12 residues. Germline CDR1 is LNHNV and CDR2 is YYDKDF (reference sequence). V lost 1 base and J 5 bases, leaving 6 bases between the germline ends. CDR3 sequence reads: CATSRVGDEQYF. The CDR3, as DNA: TGTGCCACCAGCAGAGTAGGGGACGAGCAGTACTTC.

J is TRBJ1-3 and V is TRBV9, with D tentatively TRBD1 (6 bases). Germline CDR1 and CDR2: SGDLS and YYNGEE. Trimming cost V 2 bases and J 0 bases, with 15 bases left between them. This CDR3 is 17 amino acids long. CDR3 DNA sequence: TGTGCCAGCAGCGTGACGACAGGCAGAACCTCTGGAAACACCATATATTTT. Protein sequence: CASSVTTGRTSGNTIYF.

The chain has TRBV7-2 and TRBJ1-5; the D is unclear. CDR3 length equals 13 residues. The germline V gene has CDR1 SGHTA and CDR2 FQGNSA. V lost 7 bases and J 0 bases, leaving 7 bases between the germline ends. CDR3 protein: CASTKDSNQPQHF. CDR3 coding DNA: TGTGCCAGCACGAAGGATAGCAATCAGCCCCAGCATTTT.

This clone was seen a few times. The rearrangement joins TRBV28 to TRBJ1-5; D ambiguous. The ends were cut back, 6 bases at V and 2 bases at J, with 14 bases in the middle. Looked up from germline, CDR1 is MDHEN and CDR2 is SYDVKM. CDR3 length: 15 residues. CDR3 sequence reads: CASSSLGWGNQPQHF. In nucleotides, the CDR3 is TGTGCCAGCAGCTCCTTGGGATGGGGCAATCAGCCCCAGCATTTT.

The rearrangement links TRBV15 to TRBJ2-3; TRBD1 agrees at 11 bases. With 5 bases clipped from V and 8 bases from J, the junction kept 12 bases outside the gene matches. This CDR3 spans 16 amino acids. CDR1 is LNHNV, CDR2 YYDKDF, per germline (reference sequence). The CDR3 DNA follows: TGTGCCACCAGCTCCGATAGGACAGGGGGCGGATCTACGCAGTATTTT. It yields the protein CATSSDRTGGGSTQYF.

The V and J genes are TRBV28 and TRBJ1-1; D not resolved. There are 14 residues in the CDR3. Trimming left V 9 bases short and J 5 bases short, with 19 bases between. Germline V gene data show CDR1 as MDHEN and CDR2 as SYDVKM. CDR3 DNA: TGTGCCAGTCGTCGTCGGAGGGAGGGAACTGAAGCTTTCTTT. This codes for CASRRRREGTEAFF.

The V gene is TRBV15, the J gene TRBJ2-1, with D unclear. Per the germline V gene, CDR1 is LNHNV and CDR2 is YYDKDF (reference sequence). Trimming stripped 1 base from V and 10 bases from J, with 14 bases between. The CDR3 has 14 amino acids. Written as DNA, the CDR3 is TGTGCCACCAGCAGAGCCCCCACGGGTGAGGAGCAGTTCTTC. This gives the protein CATSRAPTGEEQFF.

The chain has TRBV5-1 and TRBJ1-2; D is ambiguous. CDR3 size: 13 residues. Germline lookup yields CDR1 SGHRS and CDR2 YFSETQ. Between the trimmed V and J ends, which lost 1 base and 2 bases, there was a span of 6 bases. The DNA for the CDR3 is TGCGCCAGCAGCTTGAACAGAAACTATGGCTACACCTTC. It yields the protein CASSLNRNYGYTF.

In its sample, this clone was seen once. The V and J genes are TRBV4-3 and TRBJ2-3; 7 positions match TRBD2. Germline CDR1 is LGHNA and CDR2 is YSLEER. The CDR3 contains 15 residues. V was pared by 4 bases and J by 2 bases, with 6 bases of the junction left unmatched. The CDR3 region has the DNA TGCGCCAGCAGCCCCAGCGGGGTTCTCACAGATACGCAGTATTTT. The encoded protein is CASSPSGVLTDTQYF.

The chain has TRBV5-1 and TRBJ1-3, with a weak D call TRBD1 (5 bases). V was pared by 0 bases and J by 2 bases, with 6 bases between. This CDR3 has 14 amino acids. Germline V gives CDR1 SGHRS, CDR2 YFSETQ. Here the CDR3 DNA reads TGCGCCAGCAGCTTGGGACAGACTGGAAACACCATATATTTT. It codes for CASSLGQTGNTIYF.

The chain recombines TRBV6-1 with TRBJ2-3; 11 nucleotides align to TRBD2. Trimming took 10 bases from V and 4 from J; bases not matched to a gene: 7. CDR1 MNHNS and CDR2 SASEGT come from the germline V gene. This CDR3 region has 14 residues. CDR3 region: CATLLAGGSDTQYF. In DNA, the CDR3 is TGTGCCACCCTCCTAGCGGGGGGATCAGATACGCAGTATTTT.

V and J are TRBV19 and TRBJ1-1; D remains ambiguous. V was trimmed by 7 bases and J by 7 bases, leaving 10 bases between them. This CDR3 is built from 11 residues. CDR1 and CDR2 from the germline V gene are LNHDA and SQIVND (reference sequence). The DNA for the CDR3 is TGTGCCAGTACCCTAGGGCTTGAAGCTTTCTTT. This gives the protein CASTLGLEAFF.

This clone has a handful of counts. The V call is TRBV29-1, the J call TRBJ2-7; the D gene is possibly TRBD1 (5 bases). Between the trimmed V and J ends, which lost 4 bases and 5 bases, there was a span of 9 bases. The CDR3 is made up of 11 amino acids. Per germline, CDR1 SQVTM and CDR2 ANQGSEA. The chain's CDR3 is CSVVGVDEQYF. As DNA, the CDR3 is TGCAGCGTTGTAGGGGTTGACGAGCAGTACTTC.

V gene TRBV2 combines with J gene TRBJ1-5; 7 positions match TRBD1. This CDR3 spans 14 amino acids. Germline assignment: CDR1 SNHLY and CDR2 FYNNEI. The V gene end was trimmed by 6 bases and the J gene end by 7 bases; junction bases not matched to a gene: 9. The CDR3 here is CASRQGQWGQPQHF. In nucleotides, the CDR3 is TGTGCCAGCAGACAGGGACAGTGGGGGCAGCCCCAGCATTTT. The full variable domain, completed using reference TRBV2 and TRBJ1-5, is EPEVTQTPSHQVTQMGQEVILRCVPISNHLYFYWYRQILGQKVEFLVSFYNNEISEKSEIFDDQFSVERPDGSNFTLKIRSTKLEDSAMYFCASRQGQWGQPQHFGDGTRLSIL.

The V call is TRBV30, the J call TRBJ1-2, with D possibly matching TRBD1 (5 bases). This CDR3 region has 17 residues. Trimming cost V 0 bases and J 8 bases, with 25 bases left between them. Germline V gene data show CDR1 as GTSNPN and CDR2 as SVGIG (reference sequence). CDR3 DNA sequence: TGTGCCTGGAGTGTAAGAGTCGGGGGGACGCGGGTTATAGGCTACACCTTC. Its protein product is CAWSVRVGGTRVIGYTF.

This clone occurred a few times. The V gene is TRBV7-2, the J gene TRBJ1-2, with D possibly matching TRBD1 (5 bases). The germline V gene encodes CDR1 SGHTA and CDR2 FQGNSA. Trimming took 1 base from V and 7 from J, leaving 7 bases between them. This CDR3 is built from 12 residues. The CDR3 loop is CASSLDGTGYTF. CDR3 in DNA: TGTGCCAGCAGCTTAGATGGGACTGGCTACACCTTC.

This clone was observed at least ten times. The CDR3 nucleotides are TGTGCCAGCAGCCCGACAGGATCCCGTACCGGACTGTTTTTT. Its protein product is CASSPTGSRTGLFF. The J gene is TRBJ1-4, the V gene TRBV28; D may be TRBD1 (6 bases). This CDR3 has 14 amino acids. With 6 bases removed from V and 13 bases from J, the gap between germline ends came to 21 bases. Germline-derived CDR1 and CDR2 are MDHEN and SYDVKM.

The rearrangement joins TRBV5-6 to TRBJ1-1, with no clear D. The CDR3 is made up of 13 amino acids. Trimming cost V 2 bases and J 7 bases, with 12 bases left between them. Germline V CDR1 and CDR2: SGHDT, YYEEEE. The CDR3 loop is CASSFLRGYEAFF. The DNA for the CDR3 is TGTGCCAGCAGCTTCCTGAGAGGGTATGAAGCTTTCTTT.

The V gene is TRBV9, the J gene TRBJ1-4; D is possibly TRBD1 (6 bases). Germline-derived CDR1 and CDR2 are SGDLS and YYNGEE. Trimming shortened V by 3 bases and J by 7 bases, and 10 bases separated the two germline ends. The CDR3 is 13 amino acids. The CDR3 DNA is TGTGCCAGCAGCGGGACCAGGGGTGAAAAACTGTTTTTT. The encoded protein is CASSGTRGEKLFF.

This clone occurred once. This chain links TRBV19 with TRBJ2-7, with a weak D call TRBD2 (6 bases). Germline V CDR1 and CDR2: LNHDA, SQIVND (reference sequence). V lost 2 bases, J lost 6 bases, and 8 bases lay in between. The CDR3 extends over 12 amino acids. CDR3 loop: CASSIQGGEQYF. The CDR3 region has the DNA TGTGCCAGTAGTATACAGGGAGGCGAGCAGTACTTC.